This T cell receptor (beta chain) was sequenced during a study of tumor T cells in aggressive B-cell lymphoma. TCRdb's table, derived via immunoSEQ multiplex PCR, lists solely in-frame clones and lacks some. This table holds a few thousand clones, roughly 85% found once. Sequenced: tumor tissue. The receptor was derived from an adult with diffuse large B cell lymphoma.

The chain's CDR3 is CASSPLGQGTNYEQYF. CDR3 nucleotides: TGTGCCAGCTCACCTCTCGGACAGGGGACTAACTACGAGCAGTACTTC. The gene calls are TRBV18 and TRBJ2-7; TRBD1 aligns across 9 bases. This CDR3 is built from 16 residues. Germline V lookup: CDR1 KGHSH, CDR2 LQKENI. V shed 3 bases, J shed 3 bases, and the junction held 9 bases outside the gene matches. Full variable domain (rest looked up from reference TRBV18 and TRBJ2-7): NAGVMQNPRHLVRRRGQEARLRCSPMKGHSHVYWYRQLPEEGLKFMVYLQKENIIDESGMPKERFSAEFPKEGPSILRIQQVVRGDSAAYFCASSPLGQGTNYEQYFGPGTRLTVT.